These 30 T cell receptor beta chains were sequenced from one sample in a study of blood T cell repertoires in COVID-19 (dated by TCRdb to the early 2020s). Library preparation used the immunoSEQ multiplex PCR assay. This is the immuneACCESS table as TCRdb keeps it, with only in-frame sequences that have V and J called. A part of the clones is gone; compared with another copy, unresolved V genes explain less than half, and the rest is unexplained. The sample table holds roughly 100,000 clones, of which 60% to 85% were seen once. The ten largest clones capture around 9.4% of the sample. Specimen: peripheral blood. These receptors were taken from a woman of 80 years or more with acute or convalescent COVID-19.

This chain joins TRBV5-6 and TRBJ2-6; 7 nucleotides agree with TRBD1. Germline V gene lookup returns CDR1 SGHDT and CDR2 YYEEEE. The CDR3 length is 17 residues. V trimming: 1 base; J trimming: 0 bases; junction bases outside the gene matches: 4. The CDR3 protein is CASSLKGAGSGANVLTF. CDR3 DNA: TGTGCCAGCAGCTTGAAGGGGGCAGGCTCTGGGGCCAACGTCCTGACTTTC. The variable domain in full, completed from reference TRBV5-6 and TRBJ2-6, reads DAGVTQSPTHLIKTRGQQVTLRCSPKSGHDTVSWYQQALGQGPQFIFQYYEEEERQRGNFPDRFSGHQFPNYSSELNVNALLLGDSALYLCASSLKGAGSGANVLTFGAGSRLTVL.

The chain recombines TRBV7-2 with TRBJ1-1, with TRBD1 matching over 7 bases. This CDR3 contains 13 residues. CDR1 SGHTA and CDR2 FQGNSA come from the germline V gene. Trimming at V came to 5 bases and at J to 11 bases, leaving 11 bases not matched to a gene. CDR3 in amino acids: CASSPGLTGRAFF. For the CDR3, the DNA is TGTGCCAGCAGCCCCGGTCTGACAGGGCGGGCTTTCTTT.

J is TRBJ1-1 and V is TRBV28; TRBD1 matches 7 bases. Germline values: CDR1 MDHEN, CDR2 SYDVKM. After removal of 5 bases from V and 4 bases from J, the junction contained 7 bases not matched to a gene. The CDR3 sequence is 14 residues long. The DNA of the CDR3 is TGTGCCAGCAGTCCCGGGGACAGATTCACTGAAGCTTTCTTT. Amino acids: CASSPGDRFTEAFF.

This clone appeared a single time. Here the CDR3 DNA reads TGTGCCAGCAGCATCGGGGGGGCTAACTATGGCTACACCTTC. It codes for CASSIGGANYGYTF. The genes are TRBV5-4 and TRBJ1-2, with D possibly being TRBD1 (5 bases). The V gene lost 4 bases and the J gene lost 0 bases, with 10 bases spanning the gap. This CDR3 has 14 residues. Germline V gene sequence: CDR1 SGHNT, CDR2 YYREEE (reference sequence).

This chain connects TRBV4-1 to TRBJ1-2, with a possible D match to TRBD1 (5 bases). This CDR3 contains 14 residues. V lost 0 bases to trimming and J lost 4 bases, with 9 bases between them. Germline CDR1 reads MGHRA; CDR2 reads YSYEKL. The CDR3 DNA sequence: TGCGCCAGCAGCCAAGATGACAGTCCCTATGGCTACACCTTC. This codes for CASSQDDSPYGYTF.

There are a few counts of this clone. The gene calls are TRBV4-3 and TRBJ1-3; weak D call: TRBD1 (5 bases). V lost 0 bases to trimming and J lost 0 bases, with 18 bases between them. Per germline, CDR1 LGHNA and CDR2 YSLEER. The CDR3 spans 19 residues. For the CDR3, the DNA is TGCGCCAGCAGCCAAGAGTCCGTGCAGGGCCCCTTCTCTGGAAACACCATATATTTT. Its protein is CASSQESVQGPFSGNTIYF.

The rearrangement links TRBV18 to TRBJ1-1; TRBD1 matches 8 bases. V trimming: 3 bases; J trimming: 4 bases; junction bases outside the gene matches: 10. Germline values: CDR1 KGHSH, CDR2 LQKENI. This CDR3 region has 16 residues. The CDR3: CASSPARQGWGTEAFF. Written as DNA, the CDR3 is TGTGCCAGCTCACCGGCTAGACAGGGGTGGGGCACTGAAGCTTTCTTT.

The genes are TRBV5-1 and TRBJ2-3, with 9 bases aligning to TRBD2. The CDR3 spans 18 residues. Germline V gene lookup returns CDR1 SGHRS and CDR2 YFSETQ. The J segment lost 0 bases and the V segment lost 0 bases, leaving 8 bases of the junction unmatched. The CDR3 sequence is CASSLVASGEPSTDTQYF. CDR3 DNA: TGCGCCAGCAGCTTGGTAGCTAGCGGGGAGCCTAGCACAGATACGCAGTATTTT.

The chain carries TRBV7-2 and TRBJ2-7; 7 bases map to TRBD1. The V gene end was trimmed by 1 base and the J gene end by 3 bases; junction bases not matched to a gene: 3. The CDR3 runs to 14 residues. Germline-derived CDR1 and CDR2 are SGHTA and FQGNSA. CDR3 coding DNA: TGTGCCAGCAGCTTAGAACCAGGGGGCTACGAGCAGTACTTC. The encoded protein is CASSLEPGGYEQYF.

The genes are TRBV7-9 and TRBJ2-7; D gene ambiguous. The germline V gene has CDR1 SEHNR and CDR2 FQNEAQ (reference sequence). This CDR3 comprises 11 residues. V dropped 4 bases and J dropped 9 bases, with 10 bases sitting between them. The CDR3 region has the DNA TGTGCCAGCAGCTCACTTTCACGGCAGTACTTC. Its protein product is CASSSLSRQYF.

The chain links TRBV27 to TRBJ1-3; no clear D. Per the germline V gene, CDR1 is MNHEY and CDR2 is SMNVEV (reference sequence). CDR3 length equals 14 residues. V was shortened by 4 bases and J by 0 bases, with 7 bases between the two germline ends. CDR3 sequence: CASSSGYSGNTIYF. In DNA, the CDR3 is TGTGCCAGCAGTTCCGGGTACTCTGGAAACACCATATATTTT.

The J gene is TRBJ2-1, the V gene TRBV7-3; 11 positions agree with TRBD2. Germline-derived CDR1 and CDR2 are SGHTA and FQGTGA. The CDR3 is made up of 15 amino acids. J was trimmed by 5 bases and V by 5 bases; bases with no gene match: 5. CDR3 region: CASSPIAGGNNEQFF. CDR3 DNA sequence: TGTGCCAGCAGCCCGATAGCGGGGGGGAACAATGAGCAGTTCTTC.

This sequence joins TRBV28 and TRBJ1-4; no clear D gene. V lost 5 bases, J lost 17 bases, and 21 bases lay in between. Germline CDR1 MDHEN, CDR2 SYDVKM. The CDR3 contains 13 residues. CDR3 DNA sequence: TGTGCCAGCAGTCCTCGCCTAGATTCTCCGAACTTTTTT. Its protein product is CASSPRLDSPNFF.

The gene calls are TRBV12-3 or TRBV12-4 and TRBJ2-2; no reliable D call. Trimming took off 6 bases at V and 3 bases at J, with 5 bases between the two ends. There are 12 residues in the CDR3. This CDR3 is CASSYHTGELFF. In DNA form, the CDR3 reads TGTGCCAGCAGCTACCACACCGGGGAGCTGTTTTTT.

The chain links TRBV28 to TRBJ2-7; 8 nucleotides match TRBD1. V lost 5 bases, J lost 5 bases, and 11 bases stayed unmatched. Germline-derived CDR1 and CDR2 are MDHEN and SYDVKM. This CDR3 region has 15 residues. The CDR3 sequence: CASSIRQGLENEQYF. The CDR3 DNA reads as TGTGCCAGCAGTATACGACAGGGGTTGGAAAACGAGCAGTACTTC.

The chain combines TRBV9 with TRBJ1-5, with 8 bases fitting TRBD1. From germline, CDR1 is SGDLS and CDR2 YYNGEE. Losses at the gene ends were 2 bases for V and 7 bases for J; bases not matched to a gene: 8. The CDR3 covers 15 residues. The chain's CDR3 is CASSVGQGAQQPQHF. CDR3 coding DNA: TGTGCCAGCAGCGTTGGGCAGGGGGCTCAGCAGCCCCAGCATTTT. The variable domain in full, completed from reference TRBV9 and TRBJ1-5, reads DSGVTQTPKHLITATGQRVTLRCSPRSGDLSVYWYQQSLDQGLQFLIQYYNGEERAKGNILERFSAQQFPDLHSELNLSSLELGDSALYFCASSVGQGAQQPQHFGDGTRLSIL.

In its sample, this clone was seen once. The J gene is TRBJ2-5, the V gene TRBV7-2; a weak D match, TRBD1 (5 bases). The length of the CDR3 is 13 residues. Trimming took off 5 bases at V and 5 bases at J, with 12 bases between the two ends. Germline V gene lookup returns CDR1 SGHTA and CDR2 FQGNSA. The CDR3 reads CASSPRQMETQYF. CDR3 nucleotide sequence: TGTGCCAGCAGCCCGAGACAGATGGAGACCCAGTACTTC.

V is TRBV5-6 and J is TRBJ1-6, with 7 bases matching TRBD1. Germline V gives CDR1 SGHDT, CDR2 YYEEEE. The length of the CDR3 is 13 residues. Germline trimming cut 3 bases from V and 8 bases from J; bases unmatched to any gene: 2. CDR3 coding DNA: TGTGCCAGCAGCTCTGACAGGGATTCACCCCTCCACTTT. Translated, it gives CASSSDRDSPLHF.

V gene TRBV7-2 combines with J gene TRBJ1-2, with 8 bases matching TRBD1. This CDR3 region has 16 residues. Germline V CDR1 and CDR2: SGHTA, FQGNSA. Trimming removed 4 bases from V and 8 bases from J; junction bases left unmatched: 15. The CDR3 DNA is TGTGCCAGCAGCTCATCTCAGGGGGCTGTGTTGGGCGGCTACACCTTC. It yields the protein CASSSSQGAVLGGYTF. Drawing the rest from reference TRBV7-2 and TRBJ1-2, the complete variable domain is GAGVSQSPSNKVTEKGKDVELRCDPISGHTALYWYRQSLGQGLEFLIYFQGNSAPDKSGLPSDRFSAERTGGSVSTLTIQRTQQEDSAVYLCASSSSQGAVLGGYTFGSGTRLTVV.

The CDR3 sequence: CASSLQGMNEKLFF. The CDR3 bases are TGCGCCAGCAGCCTACAGGGGATGAATGAAAAACTGTTTTTT. The rearrangement joins TRBV4-3 to TRBJ1-4; TRBD1 matches 7 bases. The ends lost 4 bases at V and 5 bases at J; junction bases unmatched: 4. CDR1 is LGHNA and CDR2 is YSLEER in the germline V gene. This CDR3 region has 14 residues.

This clone was counted a single time. This chain connects TRBV29-1 to TRBJ1-1; 10 bases map to TRBD1. The CDR3 has 14 amino acids. Losses at the gene ends were 6 bases for V and 3 bases for J; bases not matched to a gene: 7. Germline V gene lookup returns CDR1 SQVTM and CDR2 ANQGSEA. CDR3 nucleotide sequence: TGCAGCGTAGACAGGGGGCGAGGATACACTGAAGCTTTCTTT. Amino acids: CSVDRGRGYTEAFF.

In its sample, this clone was seen a few times. This chain uses TRBV10-1 with TRBJ1-6; 12 bases are a match to TRBD1. Germline V gives CDR1 WNHNN, CDR2 SYGVQD (reference sequence). This CDR3 region has 13 residues. Unmatched junction bases numbered 4, after V lost 8 bases and J lost 11 bases. The CDR3 coding sequence is TGCGCCAGCCCGGGACAGGGGGCTACACCCCTCCACTTT. It codes for CASPGQGATPLHF.

With respect to this clone: One end of the junction fails to match germline, which may point to a read error. V gene TRBV5-1 combines with J gene TRBJ2-2, with D possibly TRBD1 on 5 matching bases. This CDR3 is built from 15 residues. CDR1 is SGHRS, CDR2 YFSETQ, per germline. In DNA form, the CDR3 reads TGCGCCAACAGCGCCCGAACCCAGGGCACCGGGGAGCTGTTTTTT. Amino acid sequence: CANSARTQGTGELFF.

The CDR3 nucleotides read TGCGCCAGTACAGGGGGCTACAATGAGCAGTTCTTC. It specifies CASTGGYNEQFF. This chain joins TRBV10-2 and TRBJ2-1, with 8 bases matching TRBD1. Per germline, CDR1 WSHSY and CDR2 SAAADI. V lost 9 bases and J lost 3; bases outside the gene matches: 1. The CDR3 loop spans 12 amino acids.

V gene TRBV4-1 combines with J gene TRBJ2-4; 7 bases line up with TRBD1. This CDR3 contains 16 residues. Losses at the gene ends were 1 base for V and 7 bases for J; bases not matched to a gene: 10. The germline CDR1 and CDR2 sequences are MGHRA and YSYEKL. The CDR3 DNA reads TGCGCCAGCAGCCAAGTAGTTTCAAGGGGGCAGAACATTCAGTACTTC. This sequence encodes CASSQVVSRGQNIQYF.

The V call is TRBV30, the J call TRBJ1-4; D uncertain. Germline CDR1 GTSNPN, CDR2 SVGIG (reference sequence). The CDR3 is made up of 11 amino acids. V lost 6 bases and J 7 bases, leaving 9 bases between the germline ends. This CDR3 reads CACRVGEKLFF. The CDR3, as DNA: TGTGCCTGTCGAGTTGGTGAAAAACTGTTTTTT.

A few counts support this clone. V usage is TRBV5-6 and J usage is TRBJ2-5, with D uncertain. With 4 bases removed from V and 2 bases from J, the gap between germline ends came to 3 bases. Germline V gene sequence: CDR1 SGHDT, CDR2 YYEEEE. This CDR3 region has 11 residues. CDR3 sequence: CASSQQETQYF. The DNA for the CDR3 is TGTGCCAGCAGCCAACAAGAGACCCAGTACTTC.

V gene TRBV6-5 combines with J gene TRBJ2-7; tentative D call: TRBD1 (6 bases). Germline assignment: CDR1 MNHEY and CDR2 SVGAGI. The CDR3 has 15 residues. Trimming shortened V by 8 bases and J by 2 bases, and 19 bases separated the two germline ends. In DNA, the CDR3 is TGTGCCAGCCGTACAGGGACGGAAGGGACCTACGAGCAGTACTTC. Its translation is CASRTGTEGTYEQYF.

The chain joins TRBV6-2 or TRBV6-3 to TRBJ2-1; 8 positions match TRBD2. With 6 bases clipped from V and 5 bases from J, the junction kept 6 bases outside the gene matches. Germline CDR1 and CDR2: MNHEY and SVGEGT. This CDR3 comprises 14 residues. CDR3 in DNA: TGTGCCAGCAGCCCCCGGGGGGGTCACAATGAGCAGTTCTTC. Amino acid sequence: CASSPRGGHNEQFF.

This clone was counted once. A read error may be the cause here, since a much bigger clone is one base away. The chain combines TRBV3-1 (or the pseudogene TRBV3-2) with TRBJ2-7; 7 bases match TRBD1. J lost 5 bases, V lost 4 bases, and 2 bases had no gene match. The CDR3 is 12 residues long. Looked up from germline, CDR1 is LGHDT and CDR2 is YNNKEL (reference sequence). Here the CDR3 reads CASSLTGDEQYF. The DNA for the CDR3 is TGTGCCAGCAGCCTTACAGGGGACGAGCAGTACTTC.